This passage covers 10 T cell receptor beta chains from one sample sequenced in a study of PD-1 blockade in classical Hodgkin lymphoma. Time point described: cycle 4 day 1 (C4D1), after around six weeks of nivolumab. Every single patient, without exception, relapsed after autologous stem cell transplantation, and brentuximab vedotin exposure varied. Magnetic negative selection was used to purify CD8+ T cells from thawed PBMCs. The table came from immunoSEQ multiplex PCR; TCRdb's copy has only in-frame clones and leaves some out. The table records about 20,000 clones, approximately 84% of them present only once. The sample in question was CD8+ T cells from blood, obtained before the fourth cycle of nivolumab. The receptors derive from a human donor with classical Hodgkin lymphoma.

The chain links TRBV6-7 to TRBJ1-1; a weak D match, TRBD1 (6 bases). TRBV6-7 falls under the ORF class, with uncertain function. The CDR3 runs 15 residues. V was shortened by 4 bases and J by 0 bases, with 12 bases between the two germline ends. CDR3 residues: CASSFVTGLNTEAFF. DNA for the CDR3: TGTGCCAGCAGTTTCGTGACAGGACTGAACACTGAAGCTTTCTTT.

J is TRBJ1-1 and V is TRBV19, with 10 nucleotides matching TRBD1. Germline V gene sequence: CDR1 LNHDA, CDR2 SQIVND (reference sequence). The ends lost 4 bases at V and 0 bases at J; junction bases unmatched: 2. The CDR3 has 15 amino acids. CDR3 coding DNA: TGTGCCAGTAGTAGGGACAGGGGTCTGAACACTGAAGCTTTCTTT. Translation gives CASSRDRGLNTEAFF.

V usage is TRBV7-2 and J usage is TRBJ2-3, with 9 bases identical to TRBD1. The CDR3 is made up of 17 amino acids. Germline CDR1 and CDR2: SGHTA and FQGNSA. J lost 0 bases, V lost 5 bases, and 9 bases had no gene match. CDR3 loop: CASSPGQGGLSTDTQYF. The CDR3 coding sequence is TGTGCCAGCAGCCCGGGACAGGGAGGGCTTAGCACAGATACGCAGTATTTT.

This clone has just one count. The gene calls are TRBV5-1 and TRBJ2-7; D is ambiguous. The CDR3 is 12 residues long. Germline loops: CDR1 SGHRS, CDR2 YFSETQ. V gave up 5 bases and J gave up 5 bases, with 11 bases separating them. CDR3 in DNA: TGCGCCAGCAGATTCCATCTTGACGAGCAGTACTTC. Protein product: CASRFHLDEQYF. Filled out from reference TRBV5-1 and TRBJ2-7, the complete variable domain reads KAGVTQTPRYLIKTRGQQVTLSCSPISGHRSVSWYQQTPGQGLQFLFEYFSETQRNKGNFPGRFSGRQFSNSRSEMNVSTLELGDSALYLCASRFHLDEQYFGPGTRLTVT.

J is TRBJ2-7 and V is TRBV9; 7 nucleotides line up with TRBD1. The CDR3 extends over 15 amino acids. Germline V lookup: CDR1 SGDLS, CDR2 YYNGEE. V was pared by 3 bases and J by 3 bases, with 9 bases of the junction left unmatched. The DNA of the CDR3 is TGTGCCAGCAGCGGACCGGGACAGAACTTCTACGAGCAGTACTTC. It codes for CASSGPGQNFYEQYF. The complete variable domain, with remaining parts taken from reference TRBV9 and TRBJ2-7, reads DSGVTQTPKHLITATGQRVTLRCSPRSGDLSVYWYQQSLDQGLQFLIQYYNGEERAKGNILERFSAQQFPDLHSELNLSSLELGDSALYFCASSGPGQNFYEQYFGPGTRLTVT.

This clone was seen only once. The chain has TRBV7-9 and TRBJ2-5; unclear D gene. Trimming took 0 bases from V and 2 from J, leaving 7 bases between them. The CDR3 loop spans 14 amino acids. Germline CDR1 SEHNR, CDR2 FQNEAQ (reference sequence). In nucleotides, the CDR3 is TGTGCCAGCAGCTTAGCGATAGGACAAGAGACCCAGTACTTC. Translating gives CASSLAIGQETQYF.

The rearrangement uses TRBV12-5 and TRBJ1-2; 9 bases align to TRBD1. The junction had 10 bases not matched to a gene; V was cut back by 4 bases and J by 7 bases. The germline gives CDR1 LGHNT, CDR2 FRNRAP. The CDR3 is 15 residues long. CDR3 amino acids: CASGSTGQGRGGYTF. In nucleotides, the CDR3 is TGTGCTAGTGGTTCGACAGGACAGGGGAGAGGTGGCTACACCTTC.

The chain combines TRBV19 with TRBJ2-7; 7 bases line up with TRBD2. The germline V gene has CDR1 LNHDA and CDR2 SQIVND (reference sequence). Trimming at V came to 2 bases and at J to 0 bases, leaving 10 bases not matched to a gene. CDR3 size: 17 residues. CDR3 bases: TGTGCCAGTAGTATATTTTCAGGGAGCGGGATCTCCTACGAGCAGTACTTC. This translates into CASSIFSGSGISYEQYF. The whole variable domain, filled in from reference TRBV19 and TRBJ2-7, reads DGGITQSPKYLFRKEGQNVTLSCEQNLNHDAMYWYRQDPGQGLRLIYYSQIVNDFQKGDIAEGYSVSREKKESFPLTVTSAQKNPTAFYLCASSIFSGSGISYEQYFGPGTRLTVT.

The V and J genes are TRBV19 and TRBJ1-2; D is undetermined. V lost 7 bases, J lost 3 bases, and 15 bases lay in between. CDR1 is LNHDA and CDR2 is SQIVND in the germline V gene (reference sequence). The CDR3 length is 14 residues. CDR3 sequence (DNA): TGTGCCAGTACCTCCCTTTCCACGGACTATGGCTACACCTTC. It yields the protein CASTSLSTDYGYTF.

The V gene is TRBV9, the J gene TRBJ2-3, with D tentatively TRBD1 (5 bases). This CDR3 contains 15 residues. The V end was cut by 3 bases, the J end by 2 bases, with 13 bases between. Germline assignment: CDR1 SGDLS and CDR2 YYNGEE. The CDR3, as DNA: TGTGCCAGCAGCGCCCAGAGACAGTTCACAGATACGCAGTATTTT. This encodes CASSAQRQFTDTQYF.